Presented here are 28 T cell receptor beta chains from one specimen sequenced in a study of T cell repertoires in cytomegalovirus infection. No antigens are known for them. One entry per CDR3 protein, called by TCRdb with MiXCR from the reads. The sample includes about 500,000 distinct CDR3 sequences, roughly a third of them seen just once. The sample here was cultured PBMCs, taken from culture after CMV antigen stimulation. These TCRs come from a human donor in good health (CMV status not recorded). Some clones in this sample may be carry-over from other donors' samples.

There are a few counts of this clonotype. The gene calls are TRBV28 and TRBJ2-5, with D tentatively TRBD2 (5 bases). CDR3 size: 13 residues. Trimming cost V 6 bases and J 5 bases, with 13 bases left between them. Germline assignment: CDR1 MDHEN and CDR2 SYDVKM. Here the CDR3 reads CASSPPREETQYF. In DNA, the CDR3 is TGTGCCAGCAGCCCCCCGAGGGAGGAGACCCAGTACTTC.

V usage is TRBV7-6 and J usage is TRBJ2-7; D tentatively reads TRBD1 or TRBD2 (5 bases each). Germline loops: CDR1 SGHVS, CDR2 FNYEAQ. V was pared by 3 bases and J by 13 bases, with 16 bases between. The length of the CDR3 is 12 residues. CDR3 sequence: CASSFGRDGLYV. The CDR3 DNA sequence: TGTGCCAGCAGCTTCGGACGGGACGGACTCTACGTC.

This chain links TRBV2 with TRBJ1-5; possible D gene TRBD1, 5 bases. Between the trimmed V and J ends, which lost 8 bases and 0 bases, there was a span of 17 bases. The CDR3 extends over 16 amino acids. CDR1 SNHLY and CDR2 FYNNEI come from the germline V gene. CDR3 nucleotides: TGTGCCAGCGGGTCAGGGACGGGGGGTAGCAATCAGCCCCAGCATTTT. Translated, it gives CASGSGTGGSNQPQHF. The whole variable domain, remainder taken from reference TRBV2 and TRBJ1-5, is EPEVTQTPSHQVTQMGQEVILRCVPISNHLYFYWYRQILGQKVEFLVSFYNNEISEKSEIFDDQFSVERPDGSNFTLKIRSTKLEDSAMYFCASGSGTGGSNQPQHFGDGTRLSIL.

The J gene is TRBJ2-6, the V gene TRBV12-3 or TRBV12-4; TRBD1 matches 9 bases. This CDR3 is 16 amino acids long. V dropped 7 bases and J dropped 1; count of bases not matched to a gene: 5. The CDR3 loop reads CASTQTGGSGANVLTF. CDR3 nucleotide sequence: TGTGCCAGCACCCAGACAGGGGGGTCTGGGGCCAACGTCCTGACTTTC.

V is TRBV5-1 and J is TRBJ1-5, with TRBD1 identical over 9 bases. The CDR3 is 16 amino acids. Germline V gives CDR1 SGHRS, CDR2 YFSETQ. J gave up 6 bases and V 3 bases, and 10 bases lay outside the gene matches. Here the CDR3 DNA reads TGCGCCAGCAGCTATTCCGGGACAGGGTTGGGTCAGCCCCAGCATTTT. As protein: CASSYSGTGLGQPQHF.

This clonotype was counted a few times. V gene TRBV7-2 combines with J gene TRBJ2-7, with 9 bases lining up with TRBD1. V shed 5 bases and J 5 bases; nucleotides not matched to a gene: 7. This CDR3 is built from 14 residues. CDR1 is SGHTA, CDR2 FQGNSA, per germline. The CDR3 DNA is TGTGCCAGCAGCGAATTTTGGACAGGGGACGAGCAGTACTTC. Protein product: CASSEFWTGDEQYF.

This chain links TRBV7-9 with TRBJ1-2; D is undetermined. The length of the CDR3 is 16 residues. Deletions cut 1 base from V and 0 bases from J, with 12 bases between. The germline V gene encodes CDR1 SEHNR and CDR2 FQNEAQ (reference sequence). The CDR3 sequence: CASSLVSDRTNYGYTF. As DNA, the CDR3 is TGTGCCAGCAGCTTAGTGTCAGACCGTACTAACTATGGCTACACCTTC.

V and J are TRBV10-3 and TRBJ2-1; D tentatively fits TRBD1 or TRBD2 (6 bases each). V was cut by 9 bases and J by 4 bases, with 25 bases left in between. Germline assignment: CDR1 ENHRY and CDR2 SYGVKD. This CDR3 region has 17 residues. The CDR3 here is CAMSDGTGGGRYNEQFF. The CDR3 DNA reads TGTGCCATGTCGGATGGGACTGGGGGCGGAAGGTACAATGAGCAGTTCTTC.

This clonotype has at least ten counts. The CDR3 DNA sequence: TGTGCCAGCAGCACGGGCGGGGGAAACACCATATATTTT. Translation gives CASSTGGGNTIYF. The chain is built from TRBV7-8 and TRBJ1-3, with D unresolved. V was pared by 5 bases and J by 4 bases, with 9 bases between. Germline CDR1 is SGHVS and CDR2 is FQNEAQ. This CDR3 region has 13 residues.

This clonotype was seen a few times. The genes are TRBV4-1 and TRBJ2-1, with 7 nucleotides matching TRBD2. Trimming at V came to 4 bases and at J to 6 bases, leaving 21 bases not matched to a gene. The CDR3 is 19 residues long. Germline V gene data show CDR1 as MGHRA and CDR2 as YSYEKL. CDR3 sequence reads: CASSPQRAGVFSRANEQFF. CDR3 DNA sequence: TGCGCCAGCAGCCCCCAAAGGGCGGGAGTGTTTTCTCGTGCCAATGAGCAGTTCTTC.

The chain carries TRBV7-2 and TRBJ1-3; tentative D call: TRBD1 (6 bases). Trimming cost V 6 bases and J 2 bases, with 11 bases left between them. This CDR3 spans 14 amino acids. Per germline, CDR1 SGHTA and CDR2 FQGNSA. The CDR3 nucleotides are TGTGCCAGCAGTCAATACAGGGCTGGAAACACCATATATTTT. It codes for CASSQYRAGNTIYF. Full variable domain (rest looked up from reference TRBV7-2 and TRBJ1-3): GAGVSQSPSNKVTEKGKDVELRCDPISGHTALYWYRQSLGQGLEFLIYFQGNSAPDKSGLPSDRFSAERTGGSVSTLTIQRTQQEDSAVYLCASSQYRAGNTIYFGEGSWLTVV.

The V gene is TRBV20-1, the J gene TRBJ2-3, with D perhaps TRBD1 (5 bases). Per germline, CDR1 DFQATT and CDR2 SNEGSKA (reference sequence). The ends were cut back, 5 bases at V and 5 bases at J, with 14 bases in the middle. The CDR3 loop spans 13 amino acids. CDR3: CSAPRGGEDTQYF. The CDR3, as DNA: TGCAGTGCTCCAAGGGGCGGAGAAGATACGCAGTATTTT.

This clonotype turned up a few times. V is TRBV19 and J is TRBJ2-2; maybe TRBD1 (6 bases). The CDR3 sequence is 13 residues long. The germline CDR1 and CDR2 sequences are LNHDA and SQIVND (reference sequence). V lost 2 bases, J lost 7 bases, and 8 bases lay in between. The CDR3 spells CASSIWGLGELFF. In DNA, the CDR3 is TGTGCCAGTAGTATATGGGGGCTCGGGGAGCTGTTTTTT.

This clonotype was seen only a few times. The chain employs TRBV11-2 and TRBJ2-5; weak D call: TRBD1 (6 bases). CDR1 is SGHAT, CDR2 FQNNGV, per germline. This CDR3 comprises 14 residues. The V gene lost 5 bases and the J gene lost 7 bases, with 17 bases spanning the gap. CDR3 sequence: CASSLGQQSLTQYF. The CDR3 DNA reads TGTGCCAGCAGCCTCGGACAGCAGTCTCTGACCCAGTACTTC.

This clonotype was counted only a few times. The chain uses TRBV28 and TRBJ1-1; tentative D call: TRBD1 (5 bases). The CDR3 sequence is 11 residues long. The germline CDR1 and CDR2 sequences are MDHEN and SYDVKM. V lost 11 bases, J lost 9 bases, and 16 bases lay in between. The CDR3 nucleotides are TGTGCCGTCAACCCTCGGGGCCAAGCTTTCTTT. Protein product: CAVNPRGQAFF.

This chain connects TRBV20-1 to TRBJ2-7; no definite D call. The CDR3 consists of 14 residues. V shed 0 bases and J shed 4 bases, with 13 bases lying between them. Germline CDR1 DFQATT, CDR2 SNEGSKA (reference sequence). Written as DNA, the CDR3 is TGCAGTGCTAGAGATCTGAGACCACCGTACGAGCAGTACGTC. Its translation: CSARDLRPPYEQYV.

This clonotype has more than one count but fewer than ten. This chain joins TRBV4-1 and TRBJ2-1, with 10 positions matching TRBD2. V shed 1 base and J 8 bases; nucleotides not matched to a gene: 14. CDR3 length equals 18 residues. Germline CDR1 is MGHRA and CDR2 is YSYEKL. The CDR3 nucleotides read TGCGCCAGCAGCCAAGGAGGGAGGCTAGCGGGAGCCCTATATGAGCAGTTCTTC. The encoded protein is CASSQGGRLAGALYEQFF.

The gene calls are TRBV20-1 and TRBJ2-3; TRBD2 matches at 7 bases. The CDR3 contains 14 residues. V lost 5 bases, J lost 4 bases, and 9 bases stayed unmatched. The germline V gene encodes CDR1 DFQATT and CDR2 SNEGSKA (reference sequence). CDR3 DNA sequence: TGCAGTGCTGGTGTGCGCCTAGCGGCAGATACGCAGTATTTT. It specifies CSAGVRLAADTQYF.

The rearrangement joins TRBV7-9 to TRBJ2-1, with 7 positions matching TRBD2. CDR1 SEHNR and CDR2 FQNEAQ come from the germline V gene (reference sequence). This CDR3 is built from 16 residues. The J segment lost 4 bases and the V segment lost 4 bases, leaving 10 bases of the junction unmatched. As DNA, the CDR3 is TGTGCCAGCAGCTATGGCGGGAGTATTGGGTACAATGAGCAGTTCTTC. As protein: CASSYGGSIGYNEQFF.

The chain recombines TRBV6-2 or TRBV6-3 with TRBJ1-5; TRBD1 might be the D (6 bases). Germline V gene lookup returns CDR1 MNHEY and CDR2 SVGEGT. The length of the CDR3 is 17 residues. Deletions cut 3 bases from V and 3 bases from J, with 18 bases between. For the CDR3, the DNA is TGTGCCAGCAGTTATGTAACGACCGGACAGATCAATCAGCCCCAGCATTTT. It is translated as CASSYVTTGQINQPQHF.

This clonotype was found a few times. The rearrangement links TRBV25-1 to TRBJ1-2; D might be TRBD1 (6 bases). CDR1 MGHDK and CDR2 SYGVNS come from the germline V gene. CDR3 length: 12 amino acids. The germline V and J ends were trimmed by 6 bases and 4 bases, with 9 bases remaining between them. The CDR3 nucleotides read TGTGCCAGCAGCGGACAGTTCTATGGCTACACCTTC. It translates to CASSGQFYGYTF.

This clonotype has a handful of counts. The rearrangement joins TRBV20-1 to TRBJ1-6; TRBD1 is a possible D gene (6 bases). Trimming removed 3 bases at V and 7 bases at J, with 16 bases between. This CDR3 is 15 amino acids long. Per germline, CDR1 DFQATT and CDR2 SNEGSKA (reference sequence). The CDR3 region has the DNA TGCAGTGCTAGGCGCAGGGGTATAGGAAATTCACCCCTCCACTTT. Translation gives CSARRRGIGNSPLHF.

This clonotype was seen a few times. The gene calls are TRBV10-3 and TRBJ2-1; D gene ambiguous. V lost 2 bases to trimming and J lost 8 bases, with 4 bases between them. The CDR3 is 11 amino acids. From germline, CDR1 is ENHRY and CDR2 SYGVKD. The CDR3 sequence is CAISEGHEQFF. The CDR3 DNA reads as TGTGCCATCAGTGAGGGCCATGAGCAGTTCTTC.

The chain is built from TRBV24-1 and TRBJ2-3; possible D gene TRBD1, 6 bases. CDR3 length equals 12 residues. The V end was cut by 4 bases, the J end by 6 bases, with 7 bases between. In germline, CDR1 is KGHDR, CDR2 SFDVKD. The CDR3 is CATSEQGDTQYF. CDR3 DNA sequence: TGTGCCACCAGTGAGCAGGGGGATACGCAGTATTTT.

This clonotype was seen at least ten times. The rearrangement uses TRBV7-2 and TRBJ2-3; D remains ambiguous. The CDR3 is 16 residues long. Looked up from germline, CDR1 is SGHTA and CDR2 is FQGNSA. V was clipped by 1 base and J by 1 base, with 12 bases between them. CDR3 region: CASSLEGGRRTDTQYF. In DNA form, the CDR3 reads TGTGCCAGCAGCTTAGAGGGCGGCCGCCGCACAGATACGCAGTATTTT.

This chain joins TRBV4-1 and TRBJ2-1; 9 positions match TRBD2. CDR3 length: 17 amino acids. V gave up 0 bases and J gave up 2 bases; unmatched junction bases: 5. CDR1 MGHRA and CDR2 YSYEKL come from the germline V gene. The CDR3 region is CASSQDLGGRAYNEQFF. In nucleotides, the CDR3 is TGCGCCAGCAGCCAAGATTTGGGCGGGAGGGCCTACAATGAGCAGTTCTTC.

This clonotype was counted many times. The chain is built from TRBV11-2 and TRBJ2-5; 10 bases map to TRBD1. Germline values: CDR1 SGHAT, CDR2 FQNNGV. This CDR3 is built from 14 residues. The V and J ends lost 3 bases and 4 bases, in that order; junction bases with no gene match: 2. The CDR3 here is CASSLGQGRETQYF. CDR3 in DNA: TGTGCCAGCAGCTTGGGACAGGGGAGAGAGACCCAGTACTTC.

This clonotype has only a few counts. The genes are TRBV15 and TRBJ2-3; 7 nucleotides line up with TRBD2. The CDR3 is 16 residues long. J was trimmed by 0 bases and V by 0 bases; bases with no gene match: 3. CDR1 LNHNV and CDR2 YYDKDF come from the germline V gene (reference sequence). The CDR3 region is CATSRDAGRSTDTQYF. CDR3 sequence (DNA): TGTGCCACCAGCAGAGATGCCGGGAGGAGCACAGATACGCAGTATTTT.